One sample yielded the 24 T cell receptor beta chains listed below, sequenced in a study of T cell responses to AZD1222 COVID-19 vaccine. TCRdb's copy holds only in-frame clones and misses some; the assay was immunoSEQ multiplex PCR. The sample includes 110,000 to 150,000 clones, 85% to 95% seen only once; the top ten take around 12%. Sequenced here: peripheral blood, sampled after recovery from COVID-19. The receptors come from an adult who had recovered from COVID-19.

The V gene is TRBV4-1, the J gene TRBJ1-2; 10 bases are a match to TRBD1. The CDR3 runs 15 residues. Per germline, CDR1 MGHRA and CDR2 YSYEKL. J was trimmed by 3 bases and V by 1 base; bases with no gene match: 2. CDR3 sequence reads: CASSQAGTGDYGYTF. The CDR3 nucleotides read TGCGCCAGCAGCCAAGCCGGGACAGGGGACTATGGCTACACCTTC.

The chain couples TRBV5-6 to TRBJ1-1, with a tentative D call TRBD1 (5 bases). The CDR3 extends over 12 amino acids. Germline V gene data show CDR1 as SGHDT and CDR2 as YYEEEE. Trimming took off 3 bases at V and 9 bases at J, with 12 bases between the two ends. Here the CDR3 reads CASSSAGPQAFF. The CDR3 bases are TGTGCCAGCAGCTCCGCGGGGCCCCAAGCTTTCTTT.

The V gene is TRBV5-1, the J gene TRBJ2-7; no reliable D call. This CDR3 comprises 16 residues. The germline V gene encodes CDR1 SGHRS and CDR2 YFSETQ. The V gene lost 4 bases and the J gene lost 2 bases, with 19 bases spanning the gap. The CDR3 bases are TGCGCCAGCAGCCTCTCCCCTTTAGGCGGAACCTACGAGCAGTACTTC. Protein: CASSLSPLGGTYEQYF.

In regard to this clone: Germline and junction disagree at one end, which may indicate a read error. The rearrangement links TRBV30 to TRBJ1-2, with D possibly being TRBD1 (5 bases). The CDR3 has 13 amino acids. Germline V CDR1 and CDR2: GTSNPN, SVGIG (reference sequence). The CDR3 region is CAWSVRGSDGHTF. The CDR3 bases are TGTGCCTGGAGTGTAAGGGGAAGCGATGGCCACACCTTC. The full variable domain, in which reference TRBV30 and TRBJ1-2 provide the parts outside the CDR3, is SQTIHQWPATLVQPVGSPLSLECTVEGTSNPNLYWYRQAAGRGLQLLFYSVGIGQISSEVPQNLSASRPQDRQFILSSKKLLLSDSGFYLCAWSVRGSDGHTFGSGTRLTVV.

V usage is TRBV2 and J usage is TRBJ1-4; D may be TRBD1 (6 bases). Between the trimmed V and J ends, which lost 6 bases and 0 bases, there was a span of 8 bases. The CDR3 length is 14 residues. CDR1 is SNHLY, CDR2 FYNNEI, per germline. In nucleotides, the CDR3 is TGTGCCAGCAGGCGGACAGCAACTAATGAAAAACTGTTTTTT. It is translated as CASRRTATNEKLFF.

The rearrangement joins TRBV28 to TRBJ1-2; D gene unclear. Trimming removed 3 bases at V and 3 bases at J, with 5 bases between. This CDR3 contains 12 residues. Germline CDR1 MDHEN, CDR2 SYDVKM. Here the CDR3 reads CASSFQHYGYTF. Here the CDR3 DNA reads TGTGCCAGCAGTTTTCAGCACTATGGCTACACCTTC.

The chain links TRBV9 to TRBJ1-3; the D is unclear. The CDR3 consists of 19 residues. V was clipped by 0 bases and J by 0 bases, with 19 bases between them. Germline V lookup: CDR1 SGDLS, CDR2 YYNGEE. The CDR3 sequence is CASSVAWAGMGISGNTIYF. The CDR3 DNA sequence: TGTGCCAGCAGCGTAGCTTGGGCAGGTATGGGTATCTCTGGAAACACCATATATTTT.

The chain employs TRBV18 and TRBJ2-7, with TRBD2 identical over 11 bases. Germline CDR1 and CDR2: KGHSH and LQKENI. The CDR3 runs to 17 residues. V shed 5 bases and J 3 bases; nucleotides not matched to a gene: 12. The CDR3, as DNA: TGTGCCAGCTCATACTACCGTACTAGCGGGAGCTTCTACGAGCAGTACTTC. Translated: CASSYYRTSGSFYEQYF.

DNA of the CDR3: TGCGCCAGCAGCTTAGCGGGAGCTTACAATGAGCAGTTCTTC. Its protein product is CASSLAGAYNEQFF. V gene TRBV5-1 combines with J gene TRBJ2-1, with 8 bases fitting TRBD2. J gave up 4 bases and V 2 bases, and 2 bases lay outside the gene matches. The germline CDR1 and CDR2 sequences are SGHRS and YFSETQ. The CDR3 extends over 14 amino acids.

The CDR3 here is CATSDNSGRLHNEQFF. CDR3 in DNA: TGTGCCACCAGTGATAATAGCGGGAGGCTACACAATGAGCAGTTCTTC. The rearrangement links TRBV24-1 to TRBJ2-1; 10 bases agree with TRBD2. This CDR3 region has 16 residues. After removal of 3 bases from V and 5 bases from J, the junction contained 6 bases not matched to a gene. Germline V gene sequence: CDR1 KGHDR, CDR2 SFDVKD.

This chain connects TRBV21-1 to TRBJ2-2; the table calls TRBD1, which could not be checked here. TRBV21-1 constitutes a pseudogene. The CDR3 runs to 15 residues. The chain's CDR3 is CASPMDRANTGELFF. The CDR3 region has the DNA TGTGCCAGCCCAATGGACAGAGCGAACACCGGGGAGCTGTTTTTT.

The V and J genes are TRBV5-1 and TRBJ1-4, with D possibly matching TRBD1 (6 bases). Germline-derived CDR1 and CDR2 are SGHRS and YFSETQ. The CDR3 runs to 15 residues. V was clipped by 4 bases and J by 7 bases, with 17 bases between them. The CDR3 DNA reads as TGCGCCAGCAGCCCCCAAGGGGGGGCACTTGAAAAACTGTTTTTT. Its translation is CASSPQGGALEKLFF.

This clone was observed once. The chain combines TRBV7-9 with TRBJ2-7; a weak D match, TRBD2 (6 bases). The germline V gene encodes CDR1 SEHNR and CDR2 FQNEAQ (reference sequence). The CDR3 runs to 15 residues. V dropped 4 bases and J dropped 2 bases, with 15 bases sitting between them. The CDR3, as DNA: TGTGCCAGCAGCTCGACGGACTACAAAACCTACGAGCAGTACTTC. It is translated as CASSSTDYKTYEQYF.

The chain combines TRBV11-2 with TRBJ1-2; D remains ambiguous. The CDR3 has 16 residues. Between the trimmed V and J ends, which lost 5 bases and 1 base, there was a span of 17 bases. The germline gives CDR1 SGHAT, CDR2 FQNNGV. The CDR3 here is CASSRLGGPNNYGYTF. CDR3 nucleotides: TGTGCCAGCAGCCGACTCGGAGGACCGAATAACTATGGCTACACCTTC. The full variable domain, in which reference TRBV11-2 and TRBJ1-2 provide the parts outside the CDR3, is EAGVAQSPRYKIIEKRQSVAFWCNPISGHATLYWYQQILGQGPKLLIQFQNNGVVDDSQLPKDRFSAERLKGVDSTLKIQPAKLEDSAVYLCASSRLGGPNNYGYTFGSGTRLTVV.

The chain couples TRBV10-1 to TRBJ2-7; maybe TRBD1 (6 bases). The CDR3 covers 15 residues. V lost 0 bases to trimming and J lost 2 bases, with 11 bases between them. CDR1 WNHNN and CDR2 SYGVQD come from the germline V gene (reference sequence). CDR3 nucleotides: TGCGCCAGCAGTGAGTCGTACAGGGTCGCCTACGAGCAGTACTTC. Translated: CASSESYRVAYEQYF.

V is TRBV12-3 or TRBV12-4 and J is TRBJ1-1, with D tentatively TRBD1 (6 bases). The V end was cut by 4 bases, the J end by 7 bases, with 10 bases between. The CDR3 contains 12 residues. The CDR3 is CASSWGAGEAFF. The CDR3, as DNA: TGTGCCAGCAGTTGGGGGGCGGGTGAAGCTTTCTTT.

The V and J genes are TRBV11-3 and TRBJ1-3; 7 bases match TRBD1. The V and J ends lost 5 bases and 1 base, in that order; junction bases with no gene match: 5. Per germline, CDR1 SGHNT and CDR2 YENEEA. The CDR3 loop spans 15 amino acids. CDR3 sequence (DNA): TGTGCCAGCAGCGCCCAGGGACAGTCTGGAAACACCATATATTTT. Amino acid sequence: CASSAQGQSGNTIYF.

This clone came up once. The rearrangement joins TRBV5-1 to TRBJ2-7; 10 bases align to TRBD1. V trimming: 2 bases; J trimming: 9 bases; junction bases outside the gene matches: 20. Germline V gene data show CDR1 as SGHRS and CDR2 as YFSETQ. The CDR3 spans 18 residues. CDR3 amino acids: CASSLGPVGTGALTGQYF. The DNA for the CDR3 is TGCGCCAGCAGCTTAGGGCCCGTCGGGACAGGGGCCCTTACAGGGCAGTACTTC.

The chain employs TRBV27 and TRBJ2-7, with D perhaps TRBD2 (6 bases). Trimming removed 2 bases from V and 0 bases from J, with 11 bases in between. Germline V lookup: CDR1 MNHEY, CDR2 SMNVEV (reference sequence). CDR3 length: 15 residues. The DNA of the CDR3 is TGTGCCAGCAGTTTAGTTATGGGGGGCTCCTACGAGCAGTACTTC. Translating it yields CASSLVMGGSYEQYF.

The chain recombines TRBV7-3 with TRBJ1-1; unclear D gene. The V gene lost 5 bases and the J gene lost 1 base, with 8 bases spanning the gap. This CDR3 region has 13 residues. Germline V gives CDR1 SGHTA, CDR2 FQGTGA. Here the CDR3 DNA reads TGTGCCAGCAGCCTGACCGGGAACACTGAAGCTTTCTTT. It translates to CASSLTGNTEAFF.

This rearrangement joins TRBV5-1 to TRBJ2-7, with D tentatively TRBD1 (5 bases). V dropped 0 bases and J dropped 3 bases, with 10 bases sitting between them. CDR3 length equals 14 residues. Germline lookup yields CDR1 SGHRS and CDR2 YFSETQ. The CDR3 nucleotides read TGCGCCAGCAGCTTGGTAAGGGGTATCTACGAGCAGTACTTC. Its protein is CASSLVRGIYEQYF.

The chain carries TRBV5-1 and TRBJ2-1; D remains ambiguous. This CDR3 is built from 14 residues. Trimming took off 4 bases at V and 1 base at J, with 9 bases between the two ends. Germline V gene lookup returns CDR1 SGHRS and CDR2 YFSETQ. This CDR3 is CASSPGASYNEQFF. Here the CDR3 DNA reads TGCGCCAGCAGCCCGGGCGCGTCCTACAATGAGCAGTTCTTC.

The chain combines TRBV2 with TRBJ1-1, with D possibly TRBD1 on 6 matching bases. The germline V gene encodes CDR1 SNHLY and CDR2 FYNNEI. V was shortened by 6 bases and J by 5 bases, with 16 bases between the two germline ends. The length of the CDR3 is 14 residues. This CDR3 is CASRIGTRETEAFF. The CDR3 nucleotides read TGTGCCAGCAGGATAGGGACACGGGAAACTGAAGCTTTCTTT.

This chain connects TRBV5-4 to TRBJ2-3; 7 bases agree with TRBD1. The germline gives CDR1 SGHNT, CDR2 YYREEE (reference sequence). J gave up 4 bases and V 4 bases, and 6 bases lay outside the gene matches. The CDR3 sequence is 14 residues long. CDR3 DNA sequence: TGTGCCAGCAGCCCCCGACAGGGTCCAGATACGCAGTATTTT. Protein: CASSPRQGPDTQYF.